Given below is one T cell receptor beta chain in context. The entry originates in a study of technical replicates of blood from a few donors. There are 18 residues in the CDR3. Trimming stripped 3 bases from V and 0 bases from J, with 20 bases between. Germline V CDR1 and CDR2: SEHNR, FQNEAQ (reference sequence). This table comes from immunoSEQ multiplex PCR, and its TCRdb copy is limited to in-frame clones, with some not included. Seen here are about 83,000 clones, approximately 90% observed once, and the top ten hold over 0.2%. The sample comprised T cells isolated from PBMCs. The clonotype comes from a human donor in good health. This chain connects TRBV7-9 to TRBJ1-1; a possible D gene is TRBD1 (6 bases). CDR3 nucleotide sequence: TGTGCCAGCAGCTTCGGGACACTAAAGAAAAGGGTGAACACTGAAGCTTTCTTT. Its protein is CASSFGTLKKRVNTEAFF.